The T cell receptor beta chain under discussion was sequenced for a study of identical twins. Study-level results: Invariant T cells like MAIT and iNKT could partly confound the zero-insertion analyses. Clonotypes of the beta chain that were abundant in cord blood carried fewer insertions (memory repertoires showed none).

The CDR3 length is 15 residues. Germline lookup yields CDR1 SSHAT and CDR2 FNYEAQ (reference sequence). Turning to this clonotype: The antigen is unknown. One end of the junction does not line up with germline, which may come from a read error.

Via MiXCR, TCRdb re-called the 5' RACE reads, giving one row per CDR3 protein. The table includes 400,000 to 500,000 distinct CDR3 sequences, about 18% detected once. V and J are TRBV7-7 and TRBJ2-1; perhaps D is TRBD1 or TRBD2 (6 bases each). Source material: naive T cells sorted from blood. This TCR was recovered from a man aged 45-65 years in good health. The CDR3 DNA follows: TGTGCTAGCAGCTTAATGGAGGGGGGAATGAATGAGCAGTTCTTC. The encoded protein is CASSLMEGGMNEQFF.